What follows are 31 T cell receptor beta chains derived from one specimen sequenced in a study of T-cell reconstitution after alpha-beta-depleted transplantation in children. As it was prepared, the TCRbeta library received unique molecular identifiers. TCRdb called the PCR reads again in MiXCR, with one record for every CDR3 protein. The repertoire holds approximately 99,000 distinct CDR3 sequences, approximately 6.4% seen once, with roughly 24% in the top ten. The material was PBMCs, mostly from graft donor cells, obtained 360 days after TCRalphabeta/CD19-depleted stem cell transplant. These receptors were taken from a male patient under 10 years old who had a stem cell transplant for acute lymphoblastic leukemia, so the T cells may come from the graft donor.

This clonotype was counted ten times or more. This chain links TRBV5-1 with TRBJ1-1; D gene unclear. Germline CDR1 SGHRS, CDR2 YFSETQ. The CDR3 extends over 15 amino acids. Deletions cut 2 bases from V and 3 bases from J, with 14 bases between. The CDR3 loop is CASSFGASRDTEAFF. Here the CDR3 DNA reads TGCGCCAGCAGCTTCGGAGCGTCCCGGGACACTGAAGCTTTCTTT. The variable domain in full, with the rest retrieved from reference TRBV5-1 and TRBJ1-1, is KAGVTQTPRYLIKTRGQQVTLSCSPISGHRSVSWYQQTPGQGLQFLFEYFSETQRNKGNFPGRFSGRQFSNSRSEMNVSTLELGDSALYLCASSFGASRDTEAFFGQGTRLTVV.

This clonotype was observed a few times. The chain recombines TRBV29-1 with TRBJ1-2; TRBD1 matches at 8 bases. Germline CDR1 and CDR2: SQVTM and ANQGSEA. V gave up 6 bases and J gave up 6 bases; unmatched junction bases: 12. The CDR3 sequence is 14 residues long. CDR3 coding DNA: TGCAGCGTCCCCGGACAGGGACTTCACGATGGCTACACCTTC. Its translation: CSVPGQGLHDGYTF.

This chain links TRBV5-1 with TRBJ2-7; TRBD1 matches 8 bases. CDR1 and CDR2 (germline): SGHRS, YFSETQ. V was pared by 7 bases and J by 11 bases, with 11 bases of the junction left unmatched. The length of the CDR3 is 12 residues. The CDR3 is CASYSTGGGEYF. The CDR3 DNA reads TGCGCCAGCTACTCCACAGGGGGAGGAGAGTACTTC.

The CDR3 region is CASSLFRAWETQYF. Here the CDR3 DNA reads TGTGCCAGCAGCTTGTTCAGGGCCTGGGAGACCCAGTACTTC. The chain is built from TRBV5-5 and TRBJ2-5, with a possible D match to TRBD1 (5 bases). This CDR3 is 14 amino acids long. The ends were cut back, 1 base at V and 5 bases at J, with 12 bases in the middle. In germline, CDR1 is SGHKS, CDR2 YYEKEE (reference sequence).

This clonotype was seen ten or more times. The chain links TRBV2 to TRBJ2-5; TRBD1 might be the D (6 bases). CDR1 is SNHLY, CDR2 FYNNEI, per germline. CDR3 length equals 15 residues. Deletions cut 7 bases from V and 1 base from J, with 16 bases between. The CDR3 sequence is CASKVRGKFQETQYF. The CDR3 DNA reads as TGTGCCAGCAAGGTCAGGGGAAAATTCCAAGAGACCCAGTACTTC.

This clonotype came up many times. The chain recombines TRBV7-9 with TRBJ2-2, with 9 bases identical to TRBD1. The germline V gene encodes CDR1 SEHNR and CDR2 FQNEAQ (reference sequence). The V gene end was trimmed by 5 bases and the J gene end by 4 bases; junction bases not matched to a gene: 5. CDR3 length: 15 amino acids. The CDR3 loop reads CASSRTGGATGELFF. The DNA for the CDR3 is TGTGCCAGCAGCCGTACAGGGGGCGCCACCGGGGAGCTGTTTTTT.

In its sample, this clonotype was seen many times. V gene TRBV7-2 combines with J gene TRBJ2-7, with D perhaps TRBD2 (5 bases). V was shortened by 1 base and J by 5 bases, with 9 bases between the two germline ends. The germline CDR1 and CDR2 sequences are SGHTA and FQGNSA. The CDR3 contains 13 residues. The CDR3 region is CASSLGTWNEQYF. CDR3 DNA sequence: TGTGCCAGCAGCTTAGGGACTTGGAACGAGCAGTACTTC.

The chain links TRBV7-9 to TRBJ2-1, with no clear D. This CDR3 is built from 12 residues. Germline V gene sequence: CDR1 SEHNR, CDR2 FQNEAQ (reference sequence). V was cut by 4 bases and J by 12 bases, with 13 bases left in between. CDR3 sequence: CASSSSGLGQFF. CDR3 sequence (DNA): TGTGCCAGCAGCTCTAGTGGTCTTGGGCAGTTCTTC.

In its sample, this clonotype was seen a few times. This sequence joins TRBV29-1 and TRBJ1-2; D remains unclear. This CDR3 contains 12 residues. Trimming stripped 7 bases from V and 6 bases from J, with 15 bases between. The germline CDR1 and CDR2 sequences are SQVTM and ANQGSEA. The CDR3 is CSAEDPPDGYTF. CDR3 nucleotide sequence: TGCAGCGCCGAGGACCCACCCGATGGCTACACCTTC.

This clonotype was seen ten or more times. V is TRBV4-3 and J is TRBJ2-5; 7 nucleotides match TRBD1. This CDR3 has 16 amino acids. The V gene end was trimmed by 0 bases and the J gene end by 4 bases; junction bases not matched to a gene: 8. Germline V lookup: CDR1 LGHNA, CDR2 YSLEER. CDR3 residues: CASSQDWTGGGETQYF. CDR3 in DNA: TGCGCCAGCAGCCAAGATTGGACAGGAGGAGGAGAGACCCAGTACTTC.

At least ten counts were recorded for this clonotype. The chain combines TRBV5-1 with TRBJ2-1; tentatively, D is TRBD1 (6 bases). Deletions cut 1 base from V and 7 bases from J, with 12 bases between. Germline-derived CDR1 and CDR2 are SGHRS and YFSETQ. The CDR3 covers 14 residues. CDR3 DNA: TGCGCCAGCAGCTTGATAGGGGGTGGGAATGAGCAGTTCTTC. This codes for CASSLIGGGNEQFF.

This clonotype was counted at least ten times. The chain employs TRBV13 and TRBJ1-1; TRBD1 aligns across 7 bases. Unmatched junction bases numbered 6, after V lost 5 bases and J lost 3 bases. This CDR3 has 14 amino acids. The germline V gene encodes CDR1 PRHDT and CDR2 FYEKMQ (reference sequence). The CDR3 region is CASSGRTGYTEAFF. DNA for the CDR3: TGTGCCAGCAGCGGACGGACAGGTTACACTGAAGCTTTCTTT.

This clonotype was counted many times. The rearrangement links TRBV12-3 or TRBV12-4 to TRBJ1-4; possibly TRBD1 for D (6 bases). Trimming stripped 7 bases from V and 5 bases from J, with 11 bases between. The CDR3 spans 13 residues. The CDR3 spells CASKGGGNEKLFF. DNA for the CDR3: TGTGCCAGCAAAGGAGGGGGGAATGAAAAACTGTTTTTT.

This clonotype was picked up many times. The chain links TRBV24-1 to TRBJ2-1, with D unclear. The CDR3 runs to 15 residues. Germline values: CDR1 KGHDR, CDR2 SFDVKD. V was shortened by 0 bases and J by 5 bases, with 10 bases between the two germline ends. For the CDR3, the DNA is TGTGCCACCAGTGATTTGTCCCACAAAGACAATGAGCAGTTCTTC. Protein product: CATSDLSHKDNEQFF.

The rearrangement uses TRBV4-1 and TRBJ2-7; D is perhaps TRBD2 (5 bases). V shed 2 bases and J shed 0 bases, with 14 bases lying between them. Germline values: CDR1 MGHRA, CDR2 YSYEKL. This CDR3 contains 16 residues. CDR3 region: CASSQNIRGSSYEQYF. The CDR3 nucleotides are TGCGCCAGCAGCCAAAATATACGGGGAAGCTCCTACGAGCAGTACTTC.

This clonotype was counted many times. V and J are TRBV6-2 or TRBV6-3 and TRBJ2-6; no firm D call. The CDR3 contains 15 residues. Trimming removed 5 bases from V and 2 bases from J, with 10 bases in between. CDR1 and CDR2 (germline): MNHEY, SVGEGT. As DNA, the CDR3 is TGTGCCAGCAGTCCCTGGTTGGCTGGGGCCAACGTCCTGACTTTC. It is translated as CASSPWLAGANVLTF.

This clonotype was counted ten times or more. The V call is TRBV20-1, the J call TRBJ2-2; possible D gene TRBD2, 7 bases. Germline-derived CDR1 and CDR2 are DFQATT and SNEGSKA (reference sequence). CDR3 length equals 21 residues. The V and J ends lost 0 bases and 0 bases respectively, with 26 bases between them. The CDR3 DNA reads as TGCAGTGCTAGAGATTATTTAGGGGGTTCAGACCGGGAGGCGAACACCGGGGAGCTGTTTTTT. Translated: CSARDYLGGSDREANTGELFF.

This chain joins TRBV7-9 and TRBJ2-7; no firm D call. Germline CDR1 reads SEHNR; CDR2 reads FQNEAQ (reference sequence). CDR3 size: 14 residues. V lost 5 bases and J lost 4, with 15 bases in between. The chain's CDR3 is CASSPPVGTYEQYF. The CDR3 DNA reads TGTGCCAGCAGCCCTCCAGTAGGAACGTACGAGCAGTACTTC. Complete variable domain (other parts from reference TRBV7-9 and TRBJ2-7): DTGVSQNPRHKITKRGQNVTFRCDPISEHNRLYWYRQTLGQGPEFLTYFQNEAQLEKSRLLSDRFSAERPKGSFSTLEIQRTEQGDSAMYLCASSPPVGTYEQYFGPGTRLTVT.

At least ten counts were recorded for this clonotype. The genes are TRBV5-5 and TRBJ2-7; 8 nucleotides line up with TRBD1. V shed 4 bases, J shed 3 bases, and the junction held 3 bases outside the gene matches. The CDR3 loop spans 13 amino acids. Germline V lookup: CDR1 SGHKS, CDR2 YYEKEE (reference sequence). In DNA, the CDR3 is TGTGCCAGCAGCGCTGGACAGGGCTACGAGCAGTACTTC. It specifies CASSAGQGYEQYF.

This clonotype was seen repeatedly, ten times or more. The chain is built from TRBV9 and TRBJ2-5; TRBD2 matches at 9 bases. In germline, CDR1 is SGDLS, CDR2 YYNGEE. The CDR3 has 15 amino acids. With V trimmed by 2 bases and J by 4 bases, 6 bases remained unmatched. The CDR3 nucleotides read TGTGCCAGCAGCGTTTATAGCGGGAGTAGAGAGACCCAGTACTTC. Its protein is CASSVYSGSRETQYF.

On this clonotype: A single base separates this from a much larger clone, so it may be a read error. V gene TRBV7-6 combines with J gene TRBJ2-7; unclear D gene. CDR1 is SGHVS and CDR2 is FNYEAQ in the germline V gene. Between the trimmed V and J ends, which lost 1 base and 2 bases, there was a span of 6 bases. This CDR3 has 13 amino acids. CDR3 in DNA: TGTGCCAGCAGCTTAGACAGCCCCTACGAGCAGTACTTC. Translation: CASSLDSPYEQYF. The full variable domain, rest sourced from reference TRBV7-6 and TRBJ2-7, is GAGVSQSPRYKVTKRGQDVALRCDPISGHVSLYWYRQALGQGPEFLTYFNYEAQQDKSGLPNDRFSAERPEGSISTLTIQRTEQRDSAMYRCASSLDSPYEQYFGPGTRLTVT.

This clonotype was detected ten times or more. The genes are TRBV11-2 and TRBJ2-1; weak D call: TRBD2 (5 bases). Per germline, CDR1 SGHAT and CDR2 FQNNGV. Between the trimmed V and J ends, which lost 3 bases and 9 bases, there was a span of 9 bases. The CDR3 has 12 amino acids. CDR3 in amino acids: CASSFGVTEQFF. CDR3 coding DNA: TGTGCCAGCAGCTTCGGGGTAACTGAGCAGTTCTTC.

V is TRBV7-9 and J is TRBJ2-7; D is perhaps TRBD1 (8 bases). In germline, CDR1 is SEHNR, CDR2 FQNEAQ (reference sequence). V dropped 5 bases and J dropped 4 bases, with 24 bases sitting between them. CDR3 length: 17 residues. The chain's CDR3 is CASSDQGARGGLYEQYF. Written as DNA, the CDR3 is TGTGCCAGCAGCGACCAGGGGGCGAGAGGGGGACTATACGAGCAGTACTTC.

This clonotype was picked up a small number of times. V is TRBV7-9 and J is TRBJ1-5, with D possibly TRBD1 on 6 matching bases. CDR3 length: 15 residues. V was trimmed by 5 bases and J by 0 bases, leaving 11 bases between them. Germline CDR1 and CDR2: SEHNR and FQNEAQ (reference sequence). This chain's CDR3 is CASSPQGHSNQPQHF. Written as DNA, the CDR3 is TGTGCCAGCAGCCCGCAGGGACATAGCAATCAGCCCCAGCATTTT.

This clonotype has a handful of counts. The genes are TRBV6-6 and TRBJ1-2; no reliable D call. The germline V gene has CDR1 MNHNY and CDR2 SVGAGI (reference sequence). Trimming removed 4 bases from V and 6 bases from J, with 12 bases in between. CDR3 length equals 13 residues. CDR3 sequence (DNA): TGTGCCAGCAGTTCTCTCACGACTGATGGCTACACCTTC. Its translation is CASSSLTTDGYTF.

This clonotype has more than one count but fewer than ten. The chain combines TRBV6-5 with TRBJ2-5; 7 nucleotides match TRBD2. The CDR3 has 14 amino acids. The V and J ends lost 2 bases and 4 bases, in that order; junction bases with no gene match: 4. CDR1 is MNHEY and CDR2 is SVGAGI in the germline V gene. The CDR3 bases are TGTGCCAGCAGTTACGGCGGGAGAACAGAGACCCAGTACTTC. Its translation is CASSYGGRTETQYF.

The rearrangement uses TRBV29-1 and TRBJ2-7; 9 bases align to TRBD1. CDR1 and CDR2 from the germline V gene are SQVTM and ANQGSEA. J lost 5 bases, V lost 6 bases, and 8 bases had no gene match. This CDR3 is 13 amino acids long. CDR3 sequence (DNA): TGCAGCGTCCTGGGACAGGGAAGAAACGAGCAGTACTTC. Its translation is CSVLGQGRNEQYF.

The sample holds many counts of this clonotype. The gene calls are TRBV12-3 or TRBV12-4 and TRBJ2-1; 10 nucleotides agree with TRBD2. The CDR3 runs 17 residues. J was trimmed by 8 bases and V by 3 bases; bases with no gene match: 13. The DNA for the CDR3 is TGTGCCAGCAGTTTGCCTAGCGGGAGCCTCGGGGAAGATGAGCAGTTCTTC. Its translation is CASSLPSGSLGEDEQFF.

This clonotype was seen at least ten times. The DNA of the CDR3 is TGTGCCAGCAGCCCCCGACTTCTTCGCTCCTACAATGAGCAGTTCTTC. Protein: CASSPRLLRSYNEQFF. The gene calls are TRBV7-2 and TRBJ2-1; D gene uncertain. The germline gives CDR1 SGHTA, CDR2 FQGNSA. CDR3 length equals 16 residues. The V end lost 5 bases, the J end lost 0 bases, and 14 bases lay between the germline ends.

This clonotype has more than one count but fewer than ten. One end of the junction fails to match germline, which may point to a read error. The V gene is TRBV7-7, the J gene TRBJ2-6, with no clear D. Germline assignment: CDR1 SSHAT and CDR2 FNYEAQ (reference sequence). This CDR3 contains 17 residues. The CDR3 spells CASSLGRPNSGANVLTF. The CDR3 region has the DNA TGTGCTAGCAGCTTAGGGCGCCCGAACTCTGGGGCCAACGTCCTGACTTTC.

This clonotype has ten or more counts. The chain links TRBV29-1 to TRBJ1-5; 7 nucleotides agree with TRBD1. The CDR3 contains 13 residues. Germline CDR1 and CDR2: SQVTM and ANQGSEA. The trim removed 5 bases at V and 3 bases at J, leaving 4 bases unmatched. The CDR3 coding sequence is TGCAGCGTTCCCACAGGGGACAATCAGCCCCAGCATTTT. Its translation is CSVPTGDNQPQHF.